These 21 T cell receptor beta chains originate from one sample sequenced in a study of preoperative IRX-2 immunotherapy in early breast cancer. Regarding treatment: preoperative locoregional IRX-2 cytokine immunotherapy. Only in-frame clones appear in the TCRdb table, and some are missing; sequencing was by immunoSEQ multiplex PCR. The repertoire consists of 1,500 to 2,000 clones, with more than 65% occurring once and the leading ten covering roughly 9.8%. Sequenced here: tumor tissue, sampled after IRX-2 immunotherapy. These receptors all come from a human donor with breast cancer.

The gene calls are TRBV28 and TRBJ1-5; D is possibly TRBD1 (5 bases). Germline V gives CDR1 MDHEN, CDR2 SYDVKM. CDR3 length equals 15 residues. With 6 bases removed from V and 5 bases from J, the gap between germline ends came to 17 bases. CDR3: CASRLGTLRDQPQHF. DNA for the CDR3: TGTGCCAGCAGACTCGGGACTCTAAGGGATCAGCCCCAGCATTTT.

The J gene is TRBJ2-7, the V gene TRBV19; 7 bases fit TRBD1. V lost 7 bases, J lost 7 bases, and 16 bases stayed unmatched. The CDR3 length is 15 residues. CDR1 is LNHDA and CDR2 is SQIVND in the germline V gene (reference sequence). CDR3 coding DNA: TGTGCCAGTACCGCACGGGACAGCGACTTTACGGAGCAGTACTTC. Translating it yields CASTARDSDFTEQYF.

The gene calls are TRBV28 and TRBJ1-2, with a tentative D call TRBD1 (6 bases). Germline lookup yields CDR1 MDHEN and CDR2 SYDVKM. V lost 5 bases, J lost 1 base, and 14 bases lay in between. The CDR3 is 15 amino acids. CDR3 bases: TGTGCCAGCAGTGTTACCGAGGGGGTTAACTATGGCTACACCTTC. Protein product: CASSVTEGVNYGYTF.

This clone was counted only a few times. The CDR3 DNA sequence: TGTGCCAGCAGTACCGGGACAGGACTATTCTCCTATGGCTACACCTTC. Translation: CASSTGTGLFSYGYTF. This rearrangement joins TRBV6-8 to TRBJ1-2, with 8 bases matching TRBD1. Per germline, CDR1 MNHGY and CDR2 SAAAGT. V lost 5 bases and J lost 4; bases outside the gene matches: 12. This CDR3 comprises 16 residues.

This rearrangement joins TRBV7-2 to TRBJ1-1; D is ambiguous. There are 13 residues in the CDR3. Germline CDR1 SGHTA, CDR2 FQGNSA. V lost 2 bases to trimming and J lost 0 bases, with 4 bases between them. CDR3 amino acids: CASSLSVNTEAFF. The CDR3 coding sequence is TGTGCCAGCAGCTTATCAGTGAACACTGAAGCTTTCTTT. Together with reference TRBV7-2 and TRBJ1-1, the CDR3 gives the full variable domain: GAGVSQSPSNKVTEKGKDVELRCDPISGHTALYWYRQSLGQGLEFLIYFQGNSAPDKSGLPSDRFSAERTGGSVSTLTIQRTQQEDSAVYLCASSLSVNTEAFFGQGTRLTVV.

The rearrangement joins TRBV7-5 to TRBJ2-3; the DNA was not compared with TRBD2, the D call given in the table. TRBV7-5 is designated a pseudogene. CDR3 length: 17 residues. The CDR3 loop reads CASSQKDSGGSTDTQYF. CDR3 nucleotides: TGTGCCAGCAGCCAAAAAGACAGCGGGGGTAGCACAGATACGCAGTATTTT.

This rearrangement joins TRBV28 to TRBJ2-7, with D perhaps matching TRBD2 (5 bases). V was clipped by 5 bases and J by 2 bases, with 22 bases between them. Germline V lookup: CDR1 MDHEN, CDR2 SYDVKM. The CDR3 spans 17 residues. Written as DNA, the CDR3 is TGTGCCAGCAGTCCAGCGGCGGTCTCGGGGTCCACCTACGAGCAGTACGTC. It translates to CASSPAAVSGSTYEQYV.

This chain uses TRBV6-8 with TRBJ2-1; no clear D. The CDR3 runs 15 residues. Germline lookup yields CDR1 MNHGY and CDR2 SAAAGT. V lost 2 bases and J lost 7, with 15 bases in between. CDR3 protein: CASSYIITHGNEQFF. The CDR3 DNA follows: TGTGCCAGCAGTTACATAATAACGCACGGGAATGAGCAGTTCTTC.

The chain has TRBV6-8 and TRBJ2-7, with D unclear. Trimming shortened V by 2 bases and J by 2 bases, and 7 bases separated the two germline ends. Looked up from germline, CDR1 is MNHGY and CDR2 is SAAAGT. The CDR3 runs 13 residues. CDR3 in DNA: TGTGCCAGCAGTTACGGCCTGACCTACGAGCAGTACGTC. Translating gives CASSYGLTYEQYV.

V and J are TRBV30 and TRBJ1-3; tentatively, D is TRBD1 (5 bases). There are 15 residues in the CDR3. Germline values: CDR1 GTSNPN, CDR2 SVGIG (reference sequence). Trimming removed 0 bases from V and 7 bases from J, with 16 bases in between. In DNA form, the CDR3 reads TGTGCCTGGAGTGTTGGGGGGAGCCTAGCGAACACCATATATTTT. Residues: CAWSVGGSLANTIYF.

The chain uses TRBV6-8 and TRBJ2-1; D is uncertain. Germline V gene sequence: CDR1 MNHGY, CDR2 SAAAGT. The CDR3 loop spans 12 amino acids. V lost 2 bases to trimming and J lost 7 bases, with 6 bases between them. The CDR3 here is CASSYARNEQFF. DNA of the CDR3: TGTGCCAGCAGTTACGCGAGGAATGAGCAGTTCTTC.

Of note for this clone: The junction does not match germline at one end; this may be a read error. V usage is TRBV19 and J usage is TRBJ2-7; 12 nucleotides agree with TRBD1. The CDR3 loop spans 13 amino acids. Germline loops: CDR1 LNHDA, CDR2 SQIVND (reference sequence). For the CDR3, the DNA is TGTGCCAGCGCCGGGACAGGGGGCGAAGCAGCACACTTC. It yields the protein CASAGTGGEAAHF.

The CDR3 nucleotides are TGTGCCAGTAGTGTGATACAGGCTGCAACTAATGAAAAACTGTTTTTT. Its translation: CASSVIQAATNEKLFF. The gene calls are TRBV19 and TRBJ1-4, with D tentatively TRBD1 (5 bases). Germline lookup yields CDR1 LNHDA and CDR2 SQIVND (reference sequence). This CDR3 has 16 amino acids. V lost 5 bases, J lost 0 bases, and 13 bases lay in between.

The rearrangement links TRBV11-3 to TRBJ2-1, with TRBD1 identical over 9 bases. The CDR3 has 19 residues. Germline assignment: CDR1 SGHNT and CDR2 YENEEA. The trim removed 4 bases at V and 6 bases at J, leaving 19 bases unmatched. This CDR3 reads CASSSARRTGTGFFNEQFF. The CDR3 nucleotides read TGTGCCAGCAGCTCGGCCCGCCGGACCGGGACAGGGTTTTTCAATGAGCAGTTCTTC.

The chain carries TRBV11-3 and TRBJ1-2; D may be TRBD1 (5 bases). V was clipped by 5 bases and J by 4 bases, with 14 bases between them. Germline CDR1 SGHNT, CDR2 YENEEA. The CDR3 has 14 amino acids. The CDR3 spells CASSIETEFYGYTF. For the CDR3, the DNA is TGTGCCAGCAGCATCGAGACAGAGTTCTATGGCTACACCTTC.

The chain carries TRBV7-2 and TRBJ1-1; 8 bases match TRBD1. The CDR3 runs to 13 residues. CDR1 SGHTA and CDR2 FQGNSA come from the germline V gene. J was trimmed by 7 bases and V by 2 bases; bases with no gene match: 3. The CDR3 loop reads CASSLWTGLEAFF. In DNA, the CDR3 is TGTGCCAGCAGCTTATGGACAGGGCTTGAAGCTTTCTTT.

This chain joins TRBV18 and TRBJ2-3, with TRBD1 matching over 8 bases. This CDR3 is built from 18 residues. Germline trimming cut 0 bases from V and 3 bases from J; bases unmatched to any gene: 11. Per germline, CDR1 KGHSH and CDR2 LQKENI. CDR3 nucleotide sequence: TGTGCCAGCTCACCACCGAATAGCTTCCAGGGGGCGACAGATACGCAGTATTTT. Its protein is CASSPPNSFQGATDTQYF.

CDR3 coding DNA: TGTGCCAGCAGTCGCGACAGGGGAATGAACACTGAAGCTTTCTTT. Translation: CASSRDRGMNTEAFF. The chain couples TRBV6-8 to TRBJ1-1; 8 nucleotides match TRBD1. Germline V gene data show CDR1 as MNHGY and CDR2 as SAAAGT. The CDR3 has 15 amino acids. V lost 5 bases to trimming and J lost 0 bases; unmatched junction nucleotides: 5.

V and J are TRBV6-8 and TRBJ1-2, with TRBD1 matching over 7 bases. Losses at the gene ends were 9 bases for V and 13 bases for J; bases not matched to a gene: 17. This CDR3 region has 13 residues. Germline V gene lookup returns CDR1 MNHGY and CDR2 SAAAGT. The CDR3 loop is CASISGTDYGGTF. For the CDR3, the DNA is TGTGCCAGTATATCCGGGACAGATTATGGCGGCACCTTC.

This clone has a handful of counts. The chain employs TRBV10-2 and TRBJ2-3; no clear D. The CDR3 has 15 residues. The V gene lost 3 bases and the J gene lost 0 bases, with 10 bases spanning the gap. Germline CDR1 is WSHSY and CDR2 is SAAADI. The CDR3 is CASSDSKGSTDTQYF. The CDR3 DNA sequence: TGCGCCAGCAGTGATTCTAAAGGAAGCACAGATACGCAGTATTTT.

The gene calls are TRBV19 and TRBJ1-1; 7 bases are shared with TRBD1. Trimming removed 4 bases from V and 0 bases from J; junction bases left unmatched: 5. This CDR3 comprises 15 residues. From germline, CDR1 is LNHDA and CDR2 SQIVND (reference sequence). CDR3 DNA: TGTGCCAGTAGTAACCGACAGGGCTTGAACACTGAAGCTTTCTTT. Amino acid sequence: CASSNRQGLNTEAFF.